Described below is a single T cell receptor beta chain sequence and its context. The sample comes from a study of blood T cell repertoires in COVID-19. Overall study: Acute and convalescent COVID-19 specimens originated in the United States, Italy and Spain. PBMCs, B-cell-depleted T cells, or T cells were the source of the cDNA or gDNA that made up the material.

Original methodology: Estimates of nucleated cell counts were drawn from the amplification of reference gene primers. The method was immunoSEQ multiplex PCR; TCRdb's version includes in-frame clones alone and lacks a portion of them. V and J calls and clone size come straight from that table; D and trimming were deduced from the DNA. The table has roughly 200,000 clones, around nine tenths seen once; the top ten hold approximately 7%. V shed 1 base, J shed 11 bases, and the junction held 5 bases outside the gene matches. Germline V gene data show CDR1 as LNHDA and CDR2 as SQIVND (reference sequence). This CDR3 comprises 14 residues.

This TCR was sampled from a middle-aged man with acute or convalescent COVID-19. V gene TRBV19 combines with J gene TRBJ1-6; 7 bases fit TRBD1. The sequenced material came from peripheral blood. CDR3 region: CASSIAQGSTPLHF. CDR3 nucleotide sequence: TGTGCCAGTAGTATAGCACAGGGGAGCACACCCCTCCACTTT.